The rows below give T cell receptor beta chains drawn from one sample of a study of beta chain features in type 1 diabetes. Clones were read by immunoSEQ multiplex PCR, and TCRdb kept only the in-frame ones, dropping some. The sample consists of 300,000 or so clones, 9.3% of them appearing once. Sequenced input: central memory CD4+ T cells from blood. These receptors all stem from a man under 40 with type 1 diabetes. CDR3s include the opening cysteine and the closing phenylalanine or tryptophan. A D gene is named only where the DNA matches it firmly. Clone size appears in some rows only: once, few, many, or a class for an expanded clone.

cdr3_aa cdr3_nt v_call d_call j_call clone_size
CSVGGDYEQYF TGCAGCGTTGGGGGCGACTACGAGCAGTACTTC TRBV29-1 . TRBJ2-7 .
CASSLIKGSTEAFF TGTGCCAGCAGTTTAATAAAGGGCAGCACTGAAGCTTTCTTT TRBV28 . TRBJ1-1 few
CASSQGLDQPQHF TGCGCCAGCTCACAGGGGTTGGATCAGCCCCAGCATTTT TRBV5-1 TRBD1 TRBJ1-5 .
CASHAGTVGNEQFF TGTGCCAGCCACGCCGGGACAGTTGGAAATGAGCAGTTCTTC TRBV6-1 TRBD1 TRBJ2-1 .
CASSPPTTGNNQPQHF TGTGCCAGCTCACCACCGACGACAGGGAACAATCAGCCCCAGCATTTT TRBV18 TRBD1 TRBJ1-5 .
CASSRGASGTEAFF TGCGCCAGCTCCAGGGGCGCATCGGGCACTGAAGCTTTCTTT TRBV4-3 . TRBJ1-1 .
CASSVGTGHGPQHF TGTGCCAGCAGCGTAGGTACGGGGCACGGGCCCCAGCATTTT TRBV9 . TRBJ1-5 few
CASSPGLELYGYTF TGTGCCAGCTCACCGGGGTTGGAGTTGTATGGCTACACCTTC TRBV18 . TRBJ1-2 .
CASSSPVGRGNTF . TRBV7-2 . TRBJ1-2 few
CASSPQGRNEKLFF TGTGCCAGCAGCCCACAGGGCCGTAATGAAAAACTGTTTTTT TRBV7-2 . TRBJ1-4 few
CAGSTGAYNEQFF TGTGCCGGGTCGACTGGAGCCTACAATGAGCAGTTCTTC TRBV5-4 . TRBJ2-1 .
CASSVYTDTQYF TGTGCCAGCAGCGTATACACAGATACGCAGTATTTT TRBV7-2 . TRBJ2-3 .
CASSALPGLAYEQYF TGTGCCAGCAGCGCTCTGCCGGGACTAGCGTACGAGCAGTACTTC TRBV7-9 TRBD2 TRBJ2-7 few
CSGSTGFYGYTF TGCAGCGGATCGACAGGGTTCTATGGCTACACCTTC TRBV29-1 TRBD1 TRBJ1-2 few
CASSALTGTHGYTF TGTGCCAGCAGCGCCCTGACAGGGACCCATGGCTACACCTTC TRBV2 TRBD1 TRBJ1-2 .
CASKQRSNTGELFF TGTGCCAGCAAGCAGCGGAGCAACACCGGGGAGCTGTTTTTT TRBV6-5 . TRBJ2-2 .
CASSARLAGSADTQYF TGTGCCAGCAGCGCCCGACTAGCGGGGTCGGCAGATACGCAGTATTTT TRBV7-2 TRBD2 TRBJ2-3 few
CASQPGQGYEQYF TGTGCCAGCCAACCGGGACAGGGCTACGAGCAGTACTTC TRBV18 TRBD1 TRBJ2-7 .
CAVGPRGDYGYTF TGTGCCGTAGGACCGCGTGGTGACTATGGCTACACCTTC TRBV6-5 . TRBJ1-2 .
CASSPRGDYNEQFF TGTGCCAGCAGTCCCAGGGGGGATTACAATGAGCAGTTCTTC TRBV6-5 . TRBJ2-1 .
CASSQDRGNTEAFF TGCGCCAGCAGCCAAGATCGTGGCAACACTGAAGCTTTCTTT TRBV4-1 . TRBJ1-1 .
CASSQMIDRGLSPEAFF TGCGCCAGCAGCCAGATGATTGACAGAGGCCTATCGCCTGAAGCTTTCTTT TRBV4-1 . TRBJ1-1 few
CASSLSPQFEAFF TGCGCCAGCAGCTTGTCGCCCCAATTCGAAGCTTTCTTT TRBV5-1 . TRBJ1-1 .
CASSLGYRGLFF TGTGCCAGCAGCTTGGGGTATCGGGGGCTGTTTTTT TRBV11-2 . TRBJ2-2 .
CASRKPGQVYNEQFF TGTGCCAGTAGGAAACCGGGACAAGTCTACAATGAGCAGTTCTTC TRBV19 . TRBJ2-1 .
CATLPALFRGYEQFF TGTGCCACCCTCCCAGCATTGTTCAGAGGATATGAGCAGTTCTTC TRBV7-6 . TRBJ2-1 .
CASSQGGRLREKLFF TGCGCCAGCAGCCAAGGAGGACGGTTACGGGAAAAACTGTTTTTT TRBV4-3 . TRBJ1-4 .
CASSLDLWGLQPQHF TGTGCCAGCAGCTTAGATCTCTGGGGTTTGCAGCCCCAGCATTTT TRBV11-2 . TRBJ1-5 few
CASSLLGTGYGYTF TGTGCCAGCAGTCTCCTCGGGACAGGGTATGGCTACACCTTC TRBV27 TRBD1 TRBJ1-2 .
CASSKMGASYEQYF TGTGCCAGCAGCAAGATGGGCGCCTCCTACGAGCAGTACTTC TRBV7-2 . TRBJ2-7 few
CASRLQGAGELFF TGTGCCAGCAGATTACAGGGGGCCGGGGAGCTGTTTTTT TRBV11-2 TRBD1 TRBJ2-2 .
CASSIGTGDDYGYTF TGCGCCAGCAGCATCGGGACAGGGGATGACTATGGCTACACCTTC TRBV5-1 TRBD1 TRBJ1-2 .
CASSFRDWLNYGYTF TGTGCCAGCAGCTTCCGAGACTGGCTTAACTATGGCTACACCTTC TRBV5-8 . TRBJ1-2 .
CASSRWTGSAETQYF TGTGCCAGCTCACGTTGGACAGGGTCCGCAGAGACCCAGTACTTC TRBV18 TRBD1 TRBJ2-5 few
CASSGGVETQYF TGTGCCAGCTCAGGGGGCGTCGAGACCCAGTACTTC TRBV6-1 TRBD1 TRBJ2-5 .
CAWNLAGAPDTQYF TGTGCCTGGAACCTAGCGGGGGCCCCAGATACGCAGTATTTT TRBV30 TRBD2 TRBJ2-3 .
CASTPGLRTDTQYF TGTGCCAGTACCCCCGGGTTACGGACAGATACGCAGTATTTT TRBV19 . TRBJ2-3 .
CASSSRGLNTEAFF TGTGCCAGCAGCTCCAGAGGGCTCAACACTGAAGCTTTCTTT TRBV7-2 . TRBJ1-1 few
CASSQEGVSNYGYTF TGCGCCAGCAGCCAAGAGGGGGTTTCTAACTATGGCTACACCTTC TRBV4-3 . TRBJ1-2 .
CASSVGTAHYNEQFF TGTGCCAGCAGTGTGGGAACGGCCCACTACAATGAGCAGTTCTTC TRBV6-1 . TRBJ2-1 few
CASSLDAGTGADDGNTIYF TGTGCCAGCAGCTTGGACGCCGGGACAGGGGCTGACGACGGAAACACCATATATTTT TRBV11-3 TRBD1 TRBJ1-3 .
CAWGGGTQETQYF TGTGCCTGGGGGGGAGGGACCCAAGAGACCCAGTACTTC TRBV30 TRBD2 TRBJ2-5 few
CASSVVPGEAEQFF TGTGCCAGCAGCGTAGTCCCGGGGGAGGCTGAGCAGTTCTTC TRBV9 . TRBJ2-1 .
CASSPGTVAQYF TGTGCCAGCAGCCCCGGAACTGTGGCCCAGTACTTC TRBV7-9 . TRBJ2-5 .
CASSELGGDTQYF TGTGCCAGCAGTGAGTTGGGTGGAGATACGCAGTATTTT TRBV25-1 . TRBJ2-3 .
CASSPDRMNTEAFF TGTGCCAGCAGTCCCGACAGGATGAACACTGAAGCTTTCTTT TRBV27 . TRBJ1-1 .
CASSSPGRYEQYF TGTGCCAGCAGTTCACCCGGGAGGTACGAGCAGTACTTC TRBV25-1 TRBD2 TRBJ2-7 few
CASSSTVGNEQFF TGTGCCAGTAGTTCTACGGTTGGGAATGAGCAGTTCTTC TRBV19 . TRBJ2-1 medium-sized
CASSLDRDHEQYF TGTGCCAGCAGCCTCGACAGGGATCACGAGCAGTACTTC TRBV7-2 TRBD1 TRBJ2-7 few
CASSLILGQPRGAFF TGTGCCAGTAGCCTAATCCTAGGACAGCCCCGGGGAGCTTTCTTT TRBV19 . TRBJ1-1 few
CASSPSRTEQETQYF TGTGCCAGCTCACCTTCGAGGACAGAACAAGAGACCCAGTACTTC TRBV18 . TRBJ2-5 few
CASSSGQGDSGANVLTF TGCGCCAGCAGCTCGGGACAGGGGGACTCTGGGGCCAACGTCCTGACTTTC TRBV4-1 TRBD1 TRBJ2-6 few